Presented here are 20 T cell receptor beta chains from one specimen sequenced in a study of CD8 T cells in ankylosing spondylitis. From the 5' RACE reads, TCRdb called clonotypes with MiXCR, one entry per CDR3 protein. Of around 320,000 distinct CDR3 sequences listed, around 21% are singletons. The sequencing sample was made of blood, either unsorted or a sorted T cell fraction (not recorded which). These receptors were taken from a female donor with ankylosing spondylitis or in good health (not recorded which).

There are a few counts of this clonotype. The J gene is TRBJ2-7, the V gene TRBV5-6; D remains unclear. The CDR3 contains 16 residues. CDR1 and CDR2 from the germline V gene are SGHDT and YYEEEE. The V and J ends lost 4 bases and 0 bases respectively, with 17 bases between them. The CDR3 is CASSPMTLSSSYEQYF. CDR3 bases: TGTGCCAGCAGCCCAATGACTCTTAGCTCCTCCTACGAGCAGTACTTC.

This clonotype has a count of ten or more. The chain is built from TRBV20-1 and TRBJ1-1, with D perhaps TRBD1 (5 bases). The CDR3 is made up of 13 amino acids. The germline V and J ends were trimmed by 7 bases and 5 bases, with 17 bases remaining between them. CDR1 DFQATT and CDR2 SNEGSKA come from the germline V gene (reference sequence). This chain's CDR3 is CSGAEGPWTEAFF. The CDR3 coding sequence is TGCAGTGGCGCCGAGGGGCCGTGGACTGAAGCTTTCTTT.

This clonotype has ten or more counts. CDR3 in amino acids: CASSQEVGTQYF. The CDR3, as DNA: TGTGCCAGCAGCCAAGAAGTAGGGACCCAGTACTTC. This chain uses TRBV4-2 with TRBJ2-5; D gene unclear. Deletions cut 0 bases from V and 7 bases from J, with 6 bases between. The CDR3 extends over 12 amino acids. Germline loops: CDR1 LGHNA, CDR2 YNFKEQ.

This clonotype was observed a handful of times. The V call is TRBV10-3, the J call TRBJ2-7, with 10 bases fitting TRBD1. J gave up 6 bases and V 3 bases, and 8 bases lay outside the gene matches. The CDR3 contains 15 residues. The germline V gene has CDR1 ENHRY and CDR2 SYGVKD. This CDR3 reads CAISETGTGDGEQYF. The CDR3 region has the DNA TGTGCCATCAGTGAAACCGGGACAGGGGACGGCGAGCAGTACTTC.

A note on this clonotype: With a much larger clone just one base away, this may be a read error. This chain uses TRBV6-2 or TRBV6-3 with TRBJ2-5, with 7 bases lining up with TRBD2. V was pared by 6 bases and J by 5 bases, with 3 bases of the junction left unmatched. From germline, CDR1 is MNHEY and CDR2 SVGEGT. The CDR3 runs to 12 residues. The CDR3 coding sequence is TGTGCCAGCAGGTTCGGGGGGGAGACCCAGTACTTC. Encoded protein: CASRFGGETQYF.

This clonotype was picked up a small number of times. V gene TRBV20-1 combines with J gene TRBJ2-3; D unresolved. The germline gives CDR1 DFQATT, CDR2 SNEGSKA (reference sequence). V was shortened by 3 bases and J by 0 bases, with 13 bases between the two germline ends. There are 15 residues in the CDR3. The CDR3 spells CSASAGYTSTDTQYF. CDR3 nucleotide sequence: TGCAGTGCTAGCGCCGGATACACTAGCACAGATACGCAGTATTTT.

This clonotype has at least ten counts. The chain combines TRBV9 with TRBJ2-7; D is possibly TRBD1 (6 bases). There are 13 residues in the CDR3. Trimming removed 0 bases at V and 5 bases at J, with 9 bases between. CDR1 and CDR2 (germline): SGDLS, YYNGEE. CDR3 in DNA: TGTGCCAGCAGCGTAGAGGACAGAAACGAGCAGTACTTC. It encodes CASSVEDRNEQYF.

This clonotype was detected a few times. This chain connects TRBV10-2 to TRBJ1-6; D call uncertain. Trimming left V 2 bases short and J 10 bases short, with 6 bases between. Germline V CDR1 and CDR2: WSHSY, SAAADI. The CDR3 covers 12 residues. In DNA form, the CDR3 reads TGCGCCAGCAGTGAGCAAGTGTCACCCCTCCACTTT. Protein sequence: CASSEQVSPLHF.

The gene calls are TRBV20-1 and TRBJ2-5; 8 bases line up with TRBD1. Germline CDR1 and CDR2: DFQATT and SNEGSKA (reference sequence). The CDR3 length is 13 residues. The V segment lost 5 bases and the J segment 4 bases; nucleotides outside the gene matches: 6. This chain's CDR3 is CSAGQGAGETQYF. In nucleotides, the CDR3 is TGCAGTGCTGGGCAGGGGGCCGGAGAGACCCAGTACTTC.

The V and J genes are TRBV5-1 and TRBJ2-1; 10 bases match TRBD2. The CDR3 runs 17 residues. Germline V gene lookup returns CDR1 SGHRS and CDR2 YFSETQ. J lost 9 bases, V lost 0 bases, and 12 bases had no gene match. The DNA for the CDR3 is TGCGCCAGCAGCTTGGTATCTAGCGGGAGCGGGTGGGGTGAGCAGTTCTTC. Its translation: CASSLVSSGSGWGEQFF.

CDR3 amino acids: CASSLWAGRGTDTQYF. DNA for the CDR3: TGTGCCAGCAGTTTATGGGCGGGAAGGGGCACAGATACGCAGTATTTT. The chain uses TRBV12-3 or TRBV12-4 and TRBJ2-3, with D tentatively TRBD2 (6 bases). Trimming cost V 2 bases and J 1 base, with 13 bases left between them. The CDR3 covers 16 residues.

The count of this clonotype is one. The DNA for the CDR3 is TGTGCCAGCAGCCCCCGACAGTTAGACTCCTACGAGCAGTACTTC. It codes for CASSPRQLDSYEQYF. The V gene is TRBV9, the J gene TRBJ2-7; weak D call: TRBD1 (5 bases). Trimming left V 4 bases short and J 0 bases short, with 14 bases between. The CDR3 totals 15 residues. The germline CDR1 and CDR2 sequences are SGDLS and YYNGEE.

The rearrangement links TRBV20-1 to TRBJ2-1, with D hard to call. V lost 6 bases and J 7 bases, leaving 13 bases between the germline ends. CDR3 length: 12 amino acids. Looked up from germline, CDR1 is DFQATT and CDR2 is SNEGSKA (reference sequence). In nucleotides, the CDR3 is TGCAGTGCGCGGATCCGTCGGAATGAGCAGTTCTTC. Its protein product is CSARIRRNEQFF.

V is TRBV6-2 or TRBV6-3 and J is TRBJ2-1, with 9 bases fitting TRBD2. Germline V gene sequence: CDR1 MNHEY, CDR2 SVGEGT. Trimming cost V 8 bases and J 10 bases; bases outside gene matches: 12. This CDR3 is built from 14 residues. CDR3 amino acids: CASGPGLARQEQFF. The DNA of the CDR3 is TGTGCCAGCGGGCCGGGACTAGCCCGTCAGGAGCAGTTCTTC.

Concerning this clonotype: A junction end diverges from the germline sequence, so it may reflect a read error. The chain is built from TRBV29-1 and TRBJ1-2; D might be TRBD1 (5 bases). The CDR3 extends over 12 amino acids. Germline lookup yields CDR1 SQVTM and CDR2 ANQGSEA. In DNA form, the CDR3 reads TGCAACGTTAAAGGGGCGACGTATGGCTACACCTTC. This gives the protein CNVKGATYGYTF. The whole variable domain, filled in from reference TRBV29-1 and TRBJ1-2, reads SAVISQKPSRDICQRGTSLTIQCQVDSQVTMMFWYRQQPGQSLTLIATANQGSEATYESGFVIDKFPISRPNLTFSTLTVSNMSPEDSSIYLCNVKGATYGYTFGSGTRLTVV.

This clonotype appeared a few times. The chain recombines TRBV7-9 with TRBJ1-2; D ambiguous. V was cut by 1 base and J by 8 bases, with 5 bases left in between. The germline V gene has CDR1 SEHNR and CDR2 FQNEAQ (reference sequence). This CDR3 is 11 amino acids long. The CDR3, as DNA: TGTGCCAGCAGCTTAGTTTCAGGCTACACCTTC. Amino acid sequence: CASSLVSGYTF.

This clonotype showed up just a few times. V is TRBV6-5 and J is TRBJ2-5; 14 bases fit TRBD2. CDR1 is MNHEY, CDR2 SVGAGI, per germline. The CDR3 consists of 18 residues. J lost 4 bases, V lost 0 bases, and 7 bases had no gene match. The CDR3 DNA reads TGTGCCAGCAGTTACTCGGGGGGACTAGCGGGAGTCGGAGAGACCCAGTACTTC. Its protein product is CASSYSGGLAGVGETQYF.

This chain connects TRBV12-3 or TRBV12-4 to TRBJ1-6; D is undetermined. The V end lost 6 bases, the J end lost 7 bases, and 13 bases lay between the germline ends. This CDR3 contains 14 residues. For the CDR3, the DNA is TGTGCCAGCAGACTTACGCAGGAAAATTCACCCCTCCACTTT. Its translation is CASRLTQENSPLHF.

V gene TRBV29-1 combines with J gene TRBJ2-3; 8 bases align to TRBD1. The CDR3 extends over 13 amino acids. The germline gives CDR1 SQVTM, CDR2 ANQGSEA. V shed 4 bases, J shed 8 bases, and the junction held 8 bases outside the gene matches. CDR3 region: CSVGTGLFGTQYF. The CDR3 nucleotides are TGCAGCGTTGGGACAGGGCTCTTCGGTACGCAGTATTTT.

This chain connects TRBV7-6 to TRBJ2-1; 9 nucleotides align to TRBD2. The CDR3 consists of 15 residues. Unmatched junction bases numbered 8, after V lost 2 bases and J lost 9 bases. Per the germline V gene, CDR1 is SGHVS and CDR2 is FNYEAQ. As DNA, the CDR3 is TGTGCCAGCAGCTTAACGGTAGCGGGAGAGGGTGAGCAGTTCTTC. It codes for CASSLTVAGEGEQFF.